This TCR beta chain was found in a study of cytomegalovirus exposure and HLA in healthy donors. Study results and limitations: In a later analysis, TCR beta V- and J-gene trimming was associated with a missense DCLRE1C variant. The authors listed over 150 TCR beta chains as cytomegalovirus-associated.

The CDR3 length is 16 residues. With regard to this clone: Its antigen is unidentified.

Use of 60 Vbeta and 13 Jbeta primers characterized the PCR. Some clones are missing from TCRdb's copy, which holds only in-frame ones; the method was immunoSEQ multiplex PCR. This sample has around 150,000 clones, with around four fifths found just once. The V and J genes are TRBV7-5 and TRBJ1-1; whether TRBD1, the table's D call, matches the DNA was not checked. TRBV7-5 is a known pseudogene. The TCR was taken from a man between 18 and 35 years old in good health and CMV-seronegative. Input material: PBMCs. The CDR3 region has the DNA TGTGTCAGAAGCCATCCCCGACAGGACCGGAACACTGAAGCTTTCTTT. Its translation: CVRSHPRQDRNTEAFF.